What follows are 9 T cell receptor beta chains derived from one specimen sequenced in a study of blood T cells in healthy people across ages. A second 7 to 11 cycle PCR used barcoded and J-beta primers. One entry per CDR3 protein results from TCRdb running MiXCR on the 5' RACE reads. The sample yields more than 1.4 million distinct CDR3 sequences, around two fifths seen once. Sequencing input: blood. All receptors come from a woman under 30 in good health.

This clonotype was detected only a few times. The chain uses TRBV10-3 and TRBJ1-2; D perhaps matches TRBD1 (5 bases). This CDR3 spans 14 amino acids. CDR1 ENHRY and CDR2 SYGVKD come from the germline V gene. With 10 bases removed from V and 4 bases from J, the gap between germline ends came to 19 bases. CDR3 nucleotide sequence: TGTGCCACCCTACCGGGTAGGGACTCCTATGGCTACACCTTC. Amino acids: CATLPGRDSYGYTF.

The chain combines TRBV27 with TRBJ2-1; tentatively, D is TRBD1 (7 bases). V lost 2 bases and J lost 8, with 16 bases in between. The CDR3 loop spans 15 amino acids. The germline V gene has CDR1 MNHEY and CDR2 SMNVEV (reference sequence). The CDR3 reads CASSLQQGGLDEQFF. In nucleotides, the CDR3 is TGTGCCAGCAGTTTACAGCAGGGGGGCTTGGATGAGCAGTTCTTC.

The chain is built from TRBV7-2 and TRBJ2-2, with 7 bases identical to TRBD2. The CDR3 consists of 16 residues. The germline V gene encodes CDR1 SGHTA and CDR2 FQGNSA. J was trimmed by 0 bases and V by 1 base; bases with no gene match: 2. CDR3 nucleotides: TGTGCCAGCAGCTTAGTAAGCGGGACGAACACCGGGGAGCTGTTTTTT. This encodes CASSLVSGTNTGELFF.

This clonotype appeared a few times. The chain uses TRBV5-1 and TRBJ2-3, with D tentatively TRBD2 (5 bases). Trimming took 0 bases from V and 0 from J, leaving 17 bases between them. Looked up from germline, CDR1 is SGHRS and CDR2 is YFSETQ. The CDR3 has 18 amino acids. The CDR3 coding sequence is TGCGCCAGCAGCTTGGATTTTTTATCGGGAACTAGCACAGATACGCAGTATTTT. This translates into CASSLDFLSGTSTDTQYF.

CDR3 in DNA: TGTGCCAGCAGCTTGGCCGGCCCGATTAATCAGCCCCAGCATTTT. This gives the protein CASSLAGPINQPQHF. The chain combines TRBV7-2 with TRBJ1-5; no definite D call. V was pared by 3 bases and J by 4 bases, with 13 bases between. This CDR3 is 15 amino acids long. Germline assignment: CDR1 SGHTA and CDR2 FQGNSA.

This rearrangement joins TRBV21-1 to TRBJ2-1; TRBD1 is taken as the D call from the table, unchecked against the DNA. TRBV21-1 is shown as a pseudogene. This CDR3 has 15 amino acids. The CDR3 DNA sequence: TGTGCCAGCAGCATACGGGACAGGTCTTACAATGAGCAGTTCTTC. It codes for CASSIRDRSYNEQFF.

The CDR3 protein is CSVATGGGGTEAFF. DNA for the CDR3: TGCAGCGTTGCTACAGGGGGCGGAGGCACTGAAGCTTTCTTT. The genes are TRBV29-1 and TRBJ1-1; 9 nucleotides match TRBD1. After removal of 4 bases from V and 4 bases from J, the junction contained 7 bases not matched to a gene. Germline CDR1 and CDR2: SQVTM and ANQGSEA. The CDR3 length is 14 residues. The variable domain in full, with the rest retrieved from reference TRBV29-1 and TRBJ1-1, is SAVISQKPSRDICQRGTSLTIQCQVDSQVTMMFWYRQQPGQSLTLIATANQGSEATYESGFVIDKFPISRPNLTFSTLTVSNMSPEDSSIYLCSVATGGGGTEAFFGQGTRLTVV.

This chain connects TRBV20-1 to TRBJ2-3, with 7 bases lining up with TRBD2. Losses at the gene ends were 6 bases for V and 8 bases for J; bases not matched to a gene: 14. Germline loops: CDR1 DFQATT, CDR2 SNEGSKA (reference sequence). The CDR3 loop spans 14 amino acids. The CDR3 region is CSAQTSMRLRTQYF. The CDR3 DNA reads as TGCAGTGCCCAGACTAGCATGCGTCTTCGTACGCAGTATTTT.

The gene calls are TRBV2 and TRBJ2-3; 10 nucleotides align to TRBD1. V lost 10 bases and J lost 4; bases outside the gene matches: 11. The CDR3 is made up of 15 amino acids. Per germline, CDR1 SNHLY and CDR2 FYNNEI. In DNA, the CDR3 is TGTGCCACAACCGGGACAGGGGTTTCTGCAGATACGCAGTATTTT. It is translated as CATTGTGVSADTQYF.